This TCR beta chain was recovered during a study of OX40 agonist ivuxolimab in advanced cancers. V trimming: 1 base; J trimming: 6 bases; junction bases outside the gene matches: 6. CDR3 length equals 14 residues. Germline-derived CDR1 and CDR2 are SGHDT and YYEEEE. Study-wide results and limits: Nonresponders included some who also had low normalized T-cell clonal expansion.

In regard to this clone: Its antigen is as yet unknown.

TCRdb keeps only in-frame clones here, not all; method: immunoSEQ multiplex PCR. The sample carries around 60,000 clones, 91% recorded once. This clonotype was obtained from an adult with an advanced solid tumor such as melanoma, head and neck, liver or kidney cancer. This specimen was CD4+ or CD8+ T cells sorted from blood, taken in a trial of the OX40 agonist ivuxolimab. This rearrangement joins TRBV5-6 to TRBJ1-2; 7 positions agree with TRBD1. The CDR3 reads CASSLSQGIDGYTF. The CDR3 DNA is TGTGCCAGCAGCTTGTCACAGGGGATTGATGGCTACACCTTC.